These 16 T cell receptor beta chains originate from one sample sequenced in a study of CD4 T cells in relation to SARS-CoV-2 and coronaviruses. Clones were sequenced by immunoSEQ multiplex PCR, and TCRdb holds only the in-frame ones, with some missing. The sample has 30,000 to 45,000 clones; over 75% are singletons. The sequencing sample was made of memory CD4+ T cells from PBMCs. Receptor source: an adult with COVID-19.

The chain is built from TRBV9 and TRBJ2-7; TRBD2 matches at 8 bases. The germline V gene encodes CDR1 SGDLS and CDR2 YYNGEE. This CDR3 is 15 amino acids long. Trimming cost V 1 base and J 3 bases; bases outside gene matches: 6. The CDR3 sequence: CASSVNSGANYEQYF. CDR3 nucleotides: TGTGCCAGCAGCGTAAATAGCGGGGCAAACTACGAGCAGTACTTC.

The rearrangement joins TRBV4-3 to TRBJ2-6; a weak D match, TRBD1 (5 bases). CDR1 is LGHNA, CDR2 YSLEER, per germline. Trimming took off 0 bases at V and 1 base at J, with 10 bases between the two ends. CDR3 length equals 17 residues. This chain's CDR3 is CASSQEARQSGANVLTF. CDR3 nucleotides: TGCGCCAGCAGCCAAGAGGCTAGACAGTCTGGGGCCAACGTCCTGACTTTC.

The CDR3, as DNA: TGCAGCGGGAGCTTCACCGTCCACGAGCAGTACTTC. This encodes CSGSFTVHEQYF. The V call is TRBV29-1, the J call TRBJ2-7; D is undetermined. CDR1 SQVTM and CDR2 ANQGSEA come from the germline V gene. Trimming cost V 7 bases and J 5 bases, with 15 bases left between them. The CDR3 extends over 12 amino acids.

The chain is built from TRBV19 and TRBJ2-5; D is possibly TRBD2 (6 bases). Germline V gene data show CDR1 as LNHDA and CDR2 as SQIVND (reference sequence). The CDR3 contains 13 residues. V was clipped by 5 bases and J by 7 bases, with 14 bases between them. The CDR3 here is CASSQRLEGTQYF. CDR3 in DNA: TGTGCCAGTAGTCAAAGACTAGAGGGGACCCAGTACTTC.

The chain links TRBV9 to TRBJ2-3; tentative D call: TRBD2 (5 bases). V was cut by 4 bases and J by 0 bases, with 18 bases left in between. The CDR3 covers 17 residues. Germline lookup yields CDR1 SGDLS and CDR2 YYNGEE. The DNA of the CDR3 is TGTGCCAGCAGCACTCGCCCCGAGGGCAGAAGCACAGATACGCAGTATTTT. This translates into CASSTRPEGRSTDTQYF.

CDR3 protein: CASSDRLSYNSPLHF. CDR3 DNA: TGTGCCAGCAGTGACAGGCTCTCCTATAATTCACCCCTCCACTTT. The gene calls are TRBV28 and TRBJ1-6, with TRBD1 as a possible D gene (6 bases). The germline V gene has CDR1 MDHEN and CDR2 SYDVKM. This CDR3 is 15 amino acids long. Trimming took off 5 bases at V and 0 bases at J, with 8 bases between the two ends.

The chain has TRBV4-1 and TRBJ1-4, with D maybe TRBD1 (6 bases). There are 16 residues in the CDR3. Trimming shortened V by 1 base and J by 1 base, and 10 bases separated the two germline ends. Germline V gives CDR1 MGHRA, CDR2 YSYEKL. DNA for the CDR3: TGCGCCAGCAGCCAAGGAAACAGGGTAACTAATGAAAAACTGTTTTTT. Its protein product is CASSQGNRVTNEKLFF.

This clone was recorded only once. This rearrangement joins TRBV6-1 to TRBJ2-1, with TRBD1 identical over 8 bases. The length of the CDR3 is 16 residues. The germline CDR1 and CDR2 sequences are MNHNS and SASEGT. J gave up 4 bases and V 4 bases, and 9 bases lay outside the gene matches. CDR3 amino acids: CASSVSDRGSYNEQFF. In DNA form, the CDR3 reads TGTGCCAGCAGTGTCAGCGACAGGGGCTCATACAATGAGCAGTTCTTC.

J is TRBJ1-6 and V is TRBV5-1; 9 nucleotides match TRBD1. The V and J ends lost 4 bases and 7 bases, in that order; junction bases with no gene match: 3. The CDR3 extends over 14 amino acids. Looked up from germline, CDR1 is SGHRS and CDR2 is YFSETQ. The DNA of the CDR3 is TGCGCCAGCAGCCAAGACAGGGGGAATTCACCCCTCCACTTT. Translation: CASSQDRGNSPLHF.

For the CDR3, the DNA is TGCGCCATGGCAGGTAGCGGGGGGTCCGCCGGGGAGCTGTTTTTT. Its translation is CAMAGSGGSAGELFF. The chain couples TRBV10-2 to TRBJ2-2, with 10 bases aligning to TRBD2. Germline V gene lookup returns CDR1 WSHSY and CDR2 SAAADI. The J segment lost 6 bases and the V segment lost 10 bases, leaving 11 bases of the junction unmatched. This CDR3 has 15 amino acids.

The gene calls are TRBV27 and TRBJ2-2; tentatively, D is TRBD2 (6 bases). This CDR3 is built from 14 residues. From germline, CDR1 is MNHEY and CDR2 SMNVEV (reference sequence). Trimming took 4 bases from V and 1 from J, leaving 7 bases between them. For the CDR3, the DNA is TGTGCCAGCAGTTGGGACTGGAACACCGGGGAGCTGTTTTTT. This encodes CASSWDWNTGELFF.

The V and J genes are TRBV6-5 and TRBJ2-7; 10 nucleotides match TRBD1. The CDR3 covers 13 residues. J lost 3 bases, V lost 8 bases, and 4 bases had no gene match. Germline V CDR1 and CDR2: MNHEY, SVGAGI. This CDR3 reads CASLRTGGYEQYF. In DNA, the CDR3 is TGTGCCAGCCTTAGGACAGGGGGCTACGAGCAGTACTTC.

The chain combines TRBV5-6 with TRBJ2-3; D is perhaps TRBD1 or TRBD2 (5 bases each). This CDR3 is 14 amino acids long. From germline, CDR1 is SGHDT and CDR2 YYEEEE. V shed 0 bases and J shed 7 bases, with 12 bases lying between them. CDR3 residues: CASSLGRGKNTQYF. CDR3 nucleotides: TGTGCCAGCAGCTTGGGACGGGGCAAGAATACGCAGTATTTT.

The chain is built from TRBV6-2 or TRBV6-3 and TRBJ2-7; weak D call: TRBD1 (5 bases). The CDR3 runs to 14 residues. CDR1 is MNHEY and CDR2 is SVGEGT in the germline V gene. Trimming took off 2 bases at V and 2 bases at J, with 10 bases between the two ends. CDR3 protein: CASSYGQGAYEQYF. As DNA, the CDR3 is TGTGCCAGCAGTTACGGGCAGGGCGCCTACGAGCAGTACTTC.

In DNA form, the CDR3 reads TGTGCCAGCAGTCCTGACAGGAATCTCTACGAGCAGTACTTC. Residues: CASSPDRNLYEQYF. The chain joins TRBV14 to TRBJ2-7; maybe TRBD1 (6 bases). V shed 6 bases and J shed 3 bases, with 15 bases lying between them. Germline values: CDR1 SGHDN, CDR2 FVKESK. This CDR3 has 14 residues.

The V and J genes are TRBV28 and TRBJ1-2; 8 nucleotides line up with TRBD1. Germline trimming cut 5 bases from V and 8 bases from J; bases unmatched to any gene: 7. This CDR3 region has 13 residues. The V gene's germline CDR1 is MDHEN and CDR2 SYDVKM. CDR3 protein: CASSGQGAVGYTF. In DNA, the CDR3 is TGTGCCAGCAGTGGACAGGGTGCGGTCGGCTACACCTTC.